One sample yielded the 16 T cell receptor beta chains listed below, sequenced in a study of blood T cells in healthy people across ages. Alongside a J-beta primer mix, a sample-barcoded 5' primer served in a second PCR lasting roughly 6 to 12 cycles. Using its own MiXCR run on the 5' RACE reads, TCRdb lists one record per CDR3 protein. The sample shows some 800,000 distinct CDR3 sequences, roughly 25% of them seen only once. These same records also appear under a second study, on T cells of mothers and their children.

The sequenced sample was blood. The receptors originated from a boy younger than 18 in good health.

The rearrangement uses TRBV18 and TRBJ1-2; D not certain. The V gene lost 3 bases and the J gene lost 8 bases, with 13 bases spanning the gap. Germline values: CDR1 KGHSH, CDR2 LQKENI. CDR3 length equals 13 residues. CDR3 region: CASSPGRADGYTF. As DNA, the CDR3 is TGTGCCAGCTCACCCGGGCGGGCCGACGGCTACACCTTC.

CDR3 nucleotide sequence: TGTGCCGACCGACAGAATTCACCCCTCCACTTT. Residues: CADRQNSPLHF. This chain links TRBV6-4 with TRBJ1-6, with D perhaps TRBD1 (5 bases). Germline V gene data show CDR1 as MRHNA and CDR2 as SNTAGT. The ends were cut back, 11 bases at V and 7 bases at J, with 9 bases in the middle. CDR3 length: 11 amino acids.

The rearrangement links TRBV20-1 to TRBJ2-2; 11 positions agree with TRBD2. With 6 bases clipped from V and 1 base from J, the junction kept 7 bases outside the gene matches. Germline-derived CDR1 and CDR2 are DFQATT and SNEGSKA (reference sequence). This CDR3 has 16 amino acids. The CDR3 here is CSAGELAGENTGELFF. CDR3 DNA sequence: TGCAGTGCCGGAGAACTAGCGGGAGAGAACACCGGGGAGCTGTTTTTT.

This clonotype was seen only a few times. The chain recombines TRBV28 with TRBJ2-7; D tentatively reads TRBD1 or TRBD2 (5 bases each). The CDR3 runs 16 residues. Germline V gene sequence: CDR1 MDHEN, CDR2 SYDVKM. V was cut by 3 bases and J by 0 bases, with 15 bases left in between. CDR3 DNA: TGTGCCAGCAGTTTCCCCGGGACCGCGAGCTCCTACGAGCAGTACTTC. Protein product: CASSFPGTASSYEQYF.

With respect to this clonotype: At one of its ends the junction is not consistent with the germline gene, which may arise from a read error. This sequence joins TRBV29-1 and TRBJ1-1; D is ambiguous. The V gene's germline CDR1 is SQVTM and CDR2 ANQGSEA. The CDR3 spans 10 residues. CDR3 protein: CSAEGPEAFF. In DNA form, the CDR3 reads TGCAGCGCTGAAGGGCCTGAAGCTTTCTTT.

The DNA for the CDR3 is TGCGCCAGCAGCTTGGGACACAGGGGGTATGCCTACGAGCAGTACTTC. The encoded protein is CASSLGHRGYAYEQYF. V usage is TRBV5-1 and J usage is TRBJ2-7, with 8 bases lining up with TRBD1. Germline assignment: CDR1 SGHRS and CDR2 YFSETQ. V was pared by 0 bases and J by 2 bases, with 7 bases of the junction left unmatched. The CDR3 is made up of 16 amino acids.

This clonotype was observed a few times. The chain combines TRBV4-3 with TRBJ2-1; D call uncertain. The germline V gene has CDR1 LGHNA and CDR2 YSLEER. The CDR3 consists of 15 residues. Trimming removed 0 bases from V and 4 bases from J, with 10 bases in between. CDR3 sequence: CASSQEGLDYNEQFF. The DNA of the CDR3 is TGCGCCAGCAGCCAAGAAGGGCTGGATTACAATGAGCAGTTCTTC.

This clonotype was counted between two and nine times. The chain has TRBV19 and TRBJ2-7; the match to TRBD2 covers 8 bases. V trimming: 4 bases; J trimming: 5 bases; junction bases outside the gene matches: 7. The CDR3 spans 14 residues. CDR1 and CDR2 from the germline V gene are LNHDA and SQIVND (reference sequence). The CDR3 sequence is CASSTSGSYHEQYF. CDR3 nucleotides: TGTGCCAGTAGTACAAGCGGGAGCTACCACGAGCAGTACTTC.

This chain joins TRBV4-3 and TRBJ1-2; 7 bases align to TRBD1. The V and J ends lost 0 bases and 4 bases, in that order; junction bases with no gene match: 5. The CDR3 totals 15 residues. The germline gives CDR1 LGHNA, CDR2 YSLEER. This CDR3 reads CASSQDPGQSYGYTF. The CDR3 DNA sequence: TGCGCCAGCAGCCAAGATCCGGGACAGAGCTATGGCTACACCTTC.

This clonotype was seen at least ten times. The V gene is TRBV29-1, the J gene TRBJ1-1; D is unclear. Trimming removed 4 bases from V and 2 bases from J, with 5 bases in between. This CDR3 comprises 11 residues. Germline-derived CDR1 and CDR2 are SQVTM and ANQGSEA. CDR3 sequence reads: CSVAANTEAFF. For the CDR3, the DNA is TGCAGCGTTGCCGCTAACACTGAAGCTTTCTTT.

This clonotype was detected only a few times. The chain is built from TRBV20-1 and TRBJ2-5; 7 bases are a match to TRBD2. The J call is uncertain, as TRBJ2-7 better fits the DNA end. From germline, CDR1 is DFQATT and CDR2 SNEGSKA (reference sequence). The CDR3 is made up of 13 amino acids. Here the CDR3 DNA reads TGCAGTGCTAGTATGGGACTACGATACGAGCAGTACTTC. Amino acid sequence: CSASMGLRYEQYF.

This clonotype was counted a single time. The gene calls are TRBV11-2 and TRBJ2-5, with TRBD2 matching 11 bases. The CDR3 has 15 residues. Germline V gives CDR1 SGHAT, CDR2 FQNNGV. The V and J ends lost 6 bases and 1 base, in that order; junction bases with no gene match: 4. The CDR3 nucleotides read TGTGCCAGCAGACCGGGGACTAGCGGCCAAGAGACCCAGTACTTC. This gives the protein CASRPGTSGQETQYF.

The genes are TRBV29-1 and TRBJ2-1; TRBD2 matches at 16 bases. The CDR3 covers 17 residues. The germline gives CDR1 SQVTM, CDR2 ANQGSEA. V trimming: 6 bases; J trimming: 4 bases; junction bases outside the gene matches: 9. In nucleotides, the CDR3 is TGCAGCGTCGACGCCGGGACTAGCGGGAGGGGGTACAATGAGCAGTTCTTC. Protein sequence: CSVDAGTSGRGYNEQFF.

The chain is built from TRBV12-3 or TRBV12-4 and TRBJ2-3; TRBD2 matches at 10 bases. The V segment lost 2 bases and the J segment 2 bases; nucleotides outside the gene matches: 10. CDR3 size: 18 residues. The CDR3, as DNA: TGTGCCAGCAGTTTAAAGGCCCTAGCGGGGGCGCTCACAGATACGCAGTATTTT. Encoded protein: CASSLKALAGALTDTQYF.

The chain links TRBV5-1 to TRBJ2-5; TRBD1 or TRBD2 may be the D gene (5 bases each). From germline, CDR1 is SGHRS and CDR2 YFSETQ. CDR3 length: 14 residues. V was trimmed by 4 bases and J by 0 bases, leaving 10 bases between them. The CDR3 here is CASSRDANQETQYF. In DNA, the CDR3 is TGCGCCAGCAGCAGGGACGCGAACCAAGAGACCCAGTACTTC.

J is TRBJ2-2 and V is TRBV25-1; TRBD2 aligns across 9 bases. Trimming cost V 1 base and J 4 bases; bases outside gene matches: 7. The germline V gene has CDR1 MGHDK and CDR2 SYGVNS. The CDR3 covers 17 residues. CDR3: CASSELKAGGTTGELFF. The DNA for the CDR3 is TGTGCCAGCAGTGAATTAAAAGCGGGGGGTACCACCGGGGAGCTGTTTTTT.